Listed here are 28 T cell receptor beta chains from one sample, sequenced in a study of cytomegalovirus exposure and HLA in healthy donors. The repertoire was sequenced with immunoSEQ multiplex PCR; TCRdb's copy has only in-frame clones and lacks some. Here the sample spans about 200,000 clones, approximately 85% being singletons. The sample taken for sequencing was PBMCs. The receptors shown here come from a woman in her late teens or twenties in good health and CMV-seronegative.

The rearrangement uses TRBV29-1 and TRBJ1-1; weak D call: TRBD1 (5 bases). There are 11 residues in the CDR3. The germline V gene has CDR1 SQVTM and CDR2 ANQGSEA. V lost 5 bases and J lost 10, with 14 bases in between. The CDR3 DNA reads TGCAGCGTTCGGTTTCAGGGTGGAGCTTTCTTT. It codes for CSVRFQGGAFF.

The chain is built from TRBV2 and TRBJ1-2; 9 nucleotides match TRBD1. V was pared by 0 bases and J by 2 bases, with 4 bases of the junction left unmatched. Germline V gene sequence: CDR1 SNHLY, CDR2 FYNNEI. The CDR3 contains 16 residues. CDR3: CASSEARDRGNYGYTF. CDR3 sequence (DNA): TGTGCCAGCAGTGAAGCCCGAGACAGGGGGAACTATGGCTACACCTTC.

The chain carries TRBV7-9 and TRBJ1-1; D is perhaps TRBD1 (5 bases). The CDR3 spans 13 residues. The V end was cut by 2 bases, the J end by 10 bases, with 14 bases between. CDR1 SEHNR and CDR2 FQNEAQ come from the germline V gene (reference sequence). CDR3 residues: CASSLLNLGGAFF. CDR3 coding DNA: TGTGCCAGCAGCTTACTAAATTTGGGGGGAGCTTTCTTT.

The CDR3 spells CASSEGPGVSYGYTF. CDR3 nucleotide sequence: TGTGCCAGCAGTGAAGGGCCAGGGGTGTCCTATGGCTACACCTTC. The rearrangement uses TRBV6-1 and TRBJ1-2; TRBD1 is a possible D gene (6 bases). CDR1 and CDR2 from the germline V gene are MNHNS and SASEGT. V was clipped by 1 base and J by 4 bases, with 13 bases between them. There are 15 residues in the CDR3.

The chain employs TRBV2 and TRBJ2-3; the D gene is possibly TRBD2 (5 bases). The CDR3 sequence is 12 residues long. The V and J ends lost 7 bases and 4 bases respectively, with 9 bases between them. Germline CDR1 and CDR2: SNHLY and FYNNEI. The CDR3 bases are TGTGCCAGCAAGAGGGAAGCAGATACGCAGTATTTT. Its translation is CASKREADTQYF.

Only a few counts were recorded for this clone. The CDR3 nucleotides read TGTGCCAGCAGTGAGCTAGCGGAGTGGAGGAATGAGCAGTTCTTC. Translated, it gives CASSELAEWRNEQFF. The chain couples TRBV6-1 to TRBJ2-1; 7 bases agree with TRBD2. The CDR3 is 15 amino acids. Germline CDR1 is MNHNS and CDR2 is SASEGT. J was trimmed by 7 bases and V by 3 bases; bases with no gene match: 9.

The chain recombines TRBV6-1 with TRBJ2-2, with D possibly TRBD1 on 5 matching bases. The CDR3 has 13 amino acids. V was shortened by 3 bases and J by 6 bases, with 8 bases between the two germline ends. CDR1 is MNHNS, CDR2 SASEGT, per germline. In nucleotides, the CDR3 is TGTGCCAGCAGTGACAGGGTCCCCGGGGAGCTGTTTTTT. Translating gives CASSDRVPGELFF.

CDR3 protein: CASSGRGQGQTQYF. CDR3 coding DNA: TGTGCCAGCAGTGGGAGGGGACAGGGACAGACCCAGTACTTC. This sequence joins TRBV9 and TRBJ2-5; 9 bases fit TRBD1. The CDR3 consists of 14 residues. V was pared by 5 bases and J by 6 bases, with 8 bases of the junction left unmatched. Germline V gives CDR1 SGDLS, CDR2 YYNGEE.

This clone came up a few times. The V call is TRBV7-6, the J call TRBJ2-5, with D tentatively TRBD2 (6 bases). Germline-derived CDR1 and CDR2 are SGHVS and FNYEAQ. The CDR3 covers 14 residues. V dropped 1 base and J dropped 4 bases, with 10 bases sitting between them. The CDR3 sequence is CASSLEVGGETQYF. CDR3 in DNA: TGTGCCAGCAGCTTAGAGGTCGGGGGAGAGACCCAGTACTTC.

The V gene is TRBV5-1, the J gene TRBJ2-5; D ambiguous. V gave up 0 bases and J gave up 5 bases, with 5 bases separating them. The CDR3 contains 12 residues. Germline V gives CDR1 SGHRS, CDR2 YFSETQ. The DNA of the CDR3 is TGCGCCAGCAGCTTGGCCGCGGAGACCCAGTACTTC. Its protein is CASSLAAETQYF. The complete variable domain, with remaining parts taken from reference TRBV5-1 and TRBJ2-5, reads KAGVTQTPRYLIKTRGQQVTLSCSPISGHRSVSWYQQTPGQGLQFLFEYFSETQRNKGNFPGRFSGRQFSNSRSEMNVSTLELGDSALYLCASSLAAETQYFGPGTRLLVL.

The chain carries TRBV6-5 and TRBJ2-7, with 9 bases that match TRBD2. CDR1 MNHEY and CDR2 SVGAGI come from the germline V gene. The J segment lost 3 bases and the V segment lost 7 bases, leaving 10 bases of the junction unmatched. The CDR3 contains 15 residues. This CDR3 reads CASMPLKTSGYEQYF. The CDR3 nucleotides read TGTGCCAGCATGCCCCTAAAGACTAGCGGCTACGAGCAGTACTTC.

The rearrangement joins TRBV5-4 to TRBJ2-7; 10 bases agree with TRBD1. CDR1 is SGHNT, CDR2 YYREEE, per germline (reference sequence). With 5 bases clipped from V and 0 bases from J, the junction kept 11 bases outside the gene matches. The CDR3 length is 17 residues. The DNA of the CDR3 is TGTGCCAGCAGAGGGACAGGGGTCTTGTTTAGCTCCTACGAGCAGTACTTC. Its protein product is CASRGTGVLFSSYEQYF.

In this sample, this clone turned up once. The chain combines TRBV6-1 with TRBJ1-5, with TRBD1 as a possible D gene (6 bases). Germline V CDR1 and CDR2: MNHNS, SASEGT. V shed 3 bases and J shed 6 bases, with 12 bases lying between them. CDR3 length equals 14 residues. The CDR3 DNA reads TGTGCCAGCAGTGATAACAGGGCAAGTCAGCCCCAGCATTTT. It encodes CASSDNRASQPQHF.

This clone turned up a few times. The chain is built from TRBV27 and TRBJ1-5, with 7 bases lining up with TRBD1. CDR3 length: 14 amino acids. The junction had 5 bases not matched to a gene; V was cut back by 5 bases and J by 4 bases. Germline V lookup: CDR1 MNHEY, CDR2 SMNVEV (reference sequence). The CDR3 here is CASSATGPNQPQHF. The CDR3 DNA sequence: TGTGCCAGCAGTGCGACAGGGCCAAATCAGCCCCAGCATTTT.

The rearrangement uses TRBV18 and TRBJ2-7; TRBD1 is a possible D gene (6 bases). Germline CDR1 KGHSH, CDR2 LQKENI. V was clipped by 3 bases and J by 7 bases, with 16 bases between them. The CDR3 totals 14 residues. The CDR3: CASSPSPLTGEQYF. The DNA for the CDR3 is TGTGCCAGCTCACCCTCTCCTCTCACAGGGGAGCAGTACTTC.

The chain couples TRBV9 to TRBJ2-1; possible D gene TRBD2, 6 bases. V was shortened by 0 bases and J by 6 bases, with 16 bases between the two germline ends. Germline CDR1 is SGDLS and CDR2 is YYNGEE. CDR3 size: 16 residues. Written as DNA, the CDR3 is TGTGCCAGCAGCGTAGATGTCGGGAGAACTTCCAATGAGCAGTTCTTC. Its protein is CASSVDVGRTSNEQFF.

The CDR3 reads CASKTQGLREETQYF. CDR3 in DNA: TGTGCCAGCAAGACGCAGGGGTTACGGGAAGAGACCCAGTACTTC. J is TRBJ2-5 and V is TRBV6-1; possible D gene TRBD1, 6 bases. The CDR3 sequence is 15 residues long. V was cut by 7 bases and J by 3 bases, with 18 bases left in between. Germline V gene sequence: CDR1 MNHNS, CDR2 SASEGT.

The V gene is TRBV6-6, the J gene TRBJ1-1; possible D gene TRBD1, 5 bases. The CDR3 length is 13 residues. The V end was cut by 4 bases, the J end by 11 bases, with 17 bases between. CDR1 and CDR2 from the germline V gene are MNHNY and SVGAGI (reference sequence). The CDR3 spells CASSSKLDTEAFF. CDR3 bases: TGTGCCAGCAGTTCAAAACTGGACACCGAGGCTTTCTTT.

This chain links TRBV30 with TRBJ1-3; D is unresolved. V was cut by 5 bases and J by 0 bases, with 11 bases left in between. The CDR3 spans 14 residues. The V gene's germline CDR1 is GTSNPN and CDR2 SVGIG (reference sequence). The CDR3 region is CAWQTASSGNTIYF. The CDR3 DNA reads TGTGCCTGGCAGACTGCGAGCTCTGGAAACACCATATATTTT.

The gene calls are TRBV11-2 and TRBJ1-2, with 7 bases that match TRBD1. This CDR3 contains 15 residues. Germline V gives CDR1 SGHAT, CDR2 FQNNGV. With 5 bases clipped from V and 4 bases from J, the junction kept 10 bases outside the gene matches. CDR3 protein: CASSTSGQTTYGYTF. The DNA for the CDR3 is TGTGCCAGCAGCACATCGGGACAGACCACCTATGGCTACACCTTC.

The gene calls are TRBV20-1 and TRBJ1-2; 8 bases are shared with TRBD1. This CDR3 spans 11 amino acids. J gave up 8 bases and V 5 bases, and 4 bases lay outside the gene matches. The germline gives CDR1 DFQATT, CDR2 SNEGSKA (reference sequence). Here the CDR3 reads CSAWTGHGYTF. The CDR3 DNA is TGCAGTGCTTGGACAGGGCACGGCTACACCTTC.

The V call is TRBV7-8, the J call TRBJ2-7; TRBD1 might be the D (6 bases). V gave up 3 bases and J gave up 2 bases, with 14 bases separating them. CDR3 size: 15 residues. Germline CDR1 is SGHVS and CDR2 is FQNEAQ. CDR3 in DNA: TGTGCCAGCAGCTTGCCCCGAGGACAGACCTACGAGCAGTACTTC. It translates to CASSLPRGQTYEQYF.

The rearrangement links TRBV5-1 to TRBJ2-4, with 10 bases identical to TRBD2. The CDR3 runs 20 residues. In germline, CDR1 is SGHRS, CDR2 YFSETQ. Trimming removed 4 bases from V and 6 bases from J; junction bases left unmatched: 22. The CDR3 DNA reads TGCGCCAGCAGCCCTACAGCCCCCGACGGACTAGCGGCCTCTCGAAACATTCAGTACTTC. As protein: CASSPTAPDGLAASRNIQYF.

The J gene is TRBJ2-1, the V gene TRBV6-5; maybe TRBD2 (7 bases). Germline V gene data show CDR1 as MNHEY and CDR2 as SVGAGI. The ends were cut back, 7 bases at V and 5 bases at J, with 15 bases in the middle. The CDR3 contains 14 residues. For the CDR3, the DNA is TGTGCCAGCAAAGGGGGGGTTTTTAACAATGAGCAGTTCTTC. Translation: CASKGGVFNNEQFF.

CDR3 coding DNA: TGTGCCAGCAGTGGCCCCTCCTACGAGCAGTACTTC. Encoded protein: CASSGPSYEQYF. This chain connects TRBV9 to TRBJ2-7, with D uncertain. This CDR3 has 12 amino acids. Germline CDR1 SGDLS, CDR2 YYNGEE. Trimming left V 5 bases short and J 0 bases short, with 6 bases between.

This chain joins TRBV9 and TRBJ2-3; TRBD2 agrees at 9 bases. The CDR3 runs 16 residues. Germline CDR1 and CDR2: SGDLS and YYNGEE. J lost 0 bases, V lost 4 bases, and 6 bases had no gene match. The CDR3 DNA reads as TGTGCCAGCAGCTCTGGGACTAGCAGAAGCACAGATACGCAGTATTTT. The encoded protein is CASSSGTSRSTDTQYF. The whole variable domain, remainder taken from reference TRBV9 and TRBJ2-3, is DSGVTQTPKHLITATGQRVTLRCSPRSGDLSVYWYQQSLDQGLQFLIQYYNGEERAKGNILERFSAQQFPDLHSELNLSSLELGDSALYFCASSSGTSRSTDTQYFGPGTRLTVL.

This sequence joins TRBV14 and TRBJ2-2; D unclear. Germline CDR1 is SGHDN and CDR2 is FVKESK. This CDR3 region has 15 residues. Trimming pared 1 base from V and 4 bases from J, leaving 10 bases between. CDR3 sequence reads: CASSQVNGATGELFF. CDR3 sequence (DNA): TGTGCCAGCAGCCAAGTGAACGGAGCCACCGGGGAGCTGTTTTTT.

This clone was seen a few times. The chain uses TRBV5-6 and TRBJ1-1, with 9 bases that match TRBD1. CDR3 length: 14 residues. CDR1 and CDR2 (germline): SGHDT, YYEEEE. Germline trimming cut 5 bases from V and 4 bases from J; bases unmatched to any gene: 6. The CDR3 DNA reads as TGTGCCAGCAGTAGGATGACAGGGGGCACTGAAGCTTTCTTT. Translation gives CASSRMTGGTEAFF.